This T cell receptor beta chain comes out of a study of T cells in Graves' hyperthyroidism and ophthalmopathy (dated by TCRdb to the late 2010s). Regarding the study in general: Peripheral blood samples were taken at initial diagnosis, before any treatment was given. To identify TCR V-J signatures that set the groups apart, the researchers used a discovery cohort of 95 to 100 patients, made up of roughly 45 with Graves' ophthalmopathy and some 60 with stable Graves' hyperthyroidism. Prospective prediction of ophthalmopathy was tested in an independent validation cohort consisting of about 20 hyperthyroidism patients and more than 15 patients who later progressed to ophthalmopathy. The 90 to 100 discovery patients were randomly split 7:3 into training and test sets. Thyroid tissue and blood T-cell repertoires from roughly six Graves' hyperthyroidism patients were also compared in the study. Following sampling, methimazole starting at 30 mg daily was given to hyperthyroidism patients, and high-dose intravenous methylprednisolone was given to ophthalmopathy patients. According to the paper, TCR Vbeta CDR3 sequencing was carried out on 120 to 150 peripheral blood samples, which came from approximately 41 ophthalmopathy, about 75 hyperthyroidism and approximately 17 progressor patients. Study-wide conclusions, independent of this receptor: In validation, progression to ophthalmopathy was predicted by the model with roughly 69% sensitivity and 72% to 85% specificity, a median of approximately 7.1 months before onset. No statistical method was used to fix the sample size in advance, and group allocation was not hidden from the investigators. In cross-validation, a model built on a 13 V-J signature told ophthalmopathy apart from stable hyperthyroidism with 85% to 90% sensitivity and 81% to 82% specificity, and in testing the same model reached 80%/75%. Most expanded thyroid clonotypes (frequency above 0.001) were also detected in blood, a finding suggesting that blood repertoires may reflect thyroid immune responses.

There are many counts of this clonotype. This clone's antigen is unknown. No much larger clone is present one base from it, and per-base qualities are unavailable. Unmatched junction bases come to 8, with V trimmed by 5 bases and J by 7 bases. The CDR3 spans 15 residues, from the cysteine through the phenylalanine. Only the CDR3 DNA stays, 45 bases, in frame from base 1. The CDR1 and CDR2 encoded by the germline V gene are SGHTA and FQGTGA. Amplification of TCR beta CDR3 regions was carried out from RNA transcripts. The first round of RT-PCR for the TCR CDR3 was performed with the HTBI primer set and the Qiagen OneStep RT-PCR kit. Libraries were constructed in a second round of multiplex PCR, after which size selection and purification were carried out. Libraries were sequenced paired-end with 100 bp reads on an Illumina HiSeq2000. Processing in the source paper ran as follows. SOAPnuke was used to process the raw data, with reads discarded if the reads contained adapters or uncalled bases, had a mean Phred below 15, or lacked an exact constant-primer or identifier match. High-quality paired reads were merged using COPE v1.2.5, and each unique nucleotide sequence was defined as a clonotype. MiTCR v1.1 was used to align clonotypes to the IMGT TRBV, TRBD and TRBJ reference segments. The analysis included only V-J combinations with a frequency above 0.0001, which together covered more than 99% of the repertoires. A TCS score was defined as the ratio between F50 (clonal expansion) and ExV (chaos), using BLOSUM62-based TCRdist between CDR3 peptides within each V-J. Welch's t-statistics and random forest reduced around 520 V-J features to under 15, which were used in a naive Bayes classifier (R e1071). Clones were called with MiXCR by TCRdb after fastp trimmed the public reads at Q25, and only in-frame beta chains were retained. Duplicate CDR3 protein sequences are folded into a single record with the most common DNA and genes. The authors' filters were not applied to this entry. Within this sample are nearly 600,000 distinct CDR3 sequences, with approximately 15% of them counted one time only. The ten most abundant clones make up roughly 7.7% of the sample.

Ophthalmopathy patients had moderately to severely active disease, Clinical Activity Score of at least 3, NOSPECS grade of at least 4, and duration under 3 months. Any patient with an uncontrolled infection, another autoimmune disease, pregnancy or lactation was excluded. Diagnoses relied on clinical symptoms, serum thyroxine and TRAb, thyroid ultrasound and orbital computed tomography. PBMCs were separated from 8 to 10 ml of fresh peripheral blood using Ficoll-Paque density gradient centrifugation. Total RNA was extracted with Trizol reagent, and quality was checked on an Agilent 2100 Bioanalyzer.

Sequencing used blood. This TCR was recovered from a woman aged 18-29 years with Graves' ophthalmopathy. The receptor chain draws on TRBV7-3 and TRBJ1-2; 12 bases in the junction line up with TRBD1. The DNA sequence follows: TGTGCCAGCAGCCCCCGGGACAGGGGGCAGGGTGGCTACACCTTC. This translates into CASSPRDRGQGGYTF.